The clone carrying this T cell receptor (beta chain) was found many times. Its antigen remains unknown. This entry belongs to a study of human T cells and chemical hapten exposure. This CDR3 has 15 residues. Germline-derived CDR1 and CDR2 are LNHDA and SQIVND (reference sequence). Trimming cost V 0 bases and J 4 bases; bases outside gene matches: 0. TCRdb called the RACE reads again in MiXCR, with one record for every CDR3 protein. The table has 95,000 to 150,000 distinct CDR3 sequences, less than 15% seen once. Overall study findings and caveats: Significantly greater numbers of large CDR3 similarity clusters came from expanded TCRs than from controls. Counts of TCRs above 1 in 1000 frequency stayed unchanged with DPC sensitization. All donors were alopecia patients, so their immunity may differ from that of healthy people.

Noted time point: pre-sensitization, week 0. Sample treatment: therapeutic diphenylcyclopropenone sensitization with weekly scalp DPC. Each donor was an alopecia patient between 18 and 70 years of age who qualified for DPC. The J gene is TRBJ1-5, the V gene TRBV19; 10 bases agree with TRBD1. The sequences come from whole blood, collected in connection with sensitization to the hapten diphenylcyclopropenone (DPC). This clonotype was sampled from a woman aged 18-29 years with alopecia areata. Some clones in this sample may be carry-over from other donors' samples. The CDR3 protein is CASSIEGQGNQPQHF. The CDR3 DNA reads TGTGCCAGTAGTATAGAGGGACAGGGGAATCAGCCCCAGCATTTT.